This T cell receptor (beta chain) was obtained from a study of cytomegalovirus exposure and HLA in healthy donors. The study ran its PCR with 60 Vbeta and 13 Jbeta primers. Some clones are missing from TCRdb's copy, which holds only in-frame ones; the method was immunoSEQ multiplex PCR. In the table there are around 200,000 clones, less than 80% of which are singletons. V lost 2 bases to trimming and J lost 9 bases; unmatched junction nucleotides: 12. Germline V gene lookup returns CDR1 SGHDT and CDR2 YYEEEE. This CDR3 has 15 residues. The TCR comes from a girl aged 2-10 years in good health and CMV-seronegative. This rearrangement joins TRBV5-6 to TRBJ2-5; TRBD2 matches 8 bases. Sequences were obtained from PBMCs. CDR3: CASSFGLAGSVAQYF. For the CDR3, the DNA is TGTGCCAGCAGCTTTGGACTAGCCGGTAGTGTGGCCCAGTACTTC.